This TCR beta chain was documented in a study of T cells after posttransplantation cyclophosphamide. The V end was cut by 7 bases, the J end by 6 bases, with 15 bases between. The germline V gene has CDR1 SGHAT and CDR2 FQNNGV. CDR3 length: 13 amino acids. A remark on this clone: What it binds is unknown.

Measured with immunoSEQ multiplex PCR; TCRdb has only the in-frame clones, and not every one. The profile covers under 20,000 clones, with 94% appearing a single time and under 0.3% taken by the ten largest. Cells defined as naive were viable CD3+CD4+ or CD3+CD8+ and CCR7+CD45RA+CD45RO-CD95-CD27+CD28+. The related graft donor's blood sample was taken on the day of bone marrow donation. General observations from the study: Later blood repertoires were often dominated by clones from the donor CD8+ memory compartment. TRB overlap between skin or GI tissue T cells and blood was limited.

The source of this sequence is a woman between 50 and 59 years old in good health and a related stem cell transplant donor. The sample was naive CD4+ T cells sorted from blood. The chain has TRBV11-2 and TRBJ1-1; D is perhaps TRBD1 (6 bases). CDR3 region: CASTLGGEAEAFF. In DNA form, the CDR3 reads TGTGCCAGCACCCTAGGGGGGGAGGCTGAAGCTTTCTTT.